This paragraph reports one T cell receptor (beta chain). The specificity of this receptor is unknown. Nothing much larger sits one base from this clone, and base qualities are not available. Collaborating institutions collected whole blood in K2EDTA tubes following their own protocols. For TCRbeta analysis, collaborator samples were shipped as frozen whole blood, as isolated PBMCs, or as DNA extracted from either sample type. This entry is derived from a study of blood T cell repertoires in COVID-19 (dated by TCRdb to 2018 to 2021). The study in broad terms: Samples from collaborators originated in the United States, Italy and Spain and spanned both the acute and convalescent phases of COVID-19. The prospective study material was composed of cDNA or gDNA derived from T cells, B-cell-depleted T cells, or PBMCs. The samples were drawn from the first 160 participants of the ongoing ImmuneRACE study and from 1,200 or so subjects provided by 6 global collaborators. The repertoires were released in a freely available public database intended as a resource for research on the immune response to SARS-CoV-2. Where HLA class I and class II types were available, the types were taken from metadata supplied by the sample provider, not from assay-based typing. Subjects who had been exposed to COVID-19, were actively infected with it, or had recovered from it provided the deeply sampled blood TCRbeta repertoires that made up the dataset. The sample metadata nearly always contained a de-identified subject ID, COVID-19 status, age in years and sex.

TCRbeta CDR3 regions were amplified from genomic DNA using the immunoSEQ Assay, a bias-controlled multiplex PCR. Concerning the study's data processing: The number of nucleated cells in each sample was estimated by amplification of reference gene primers within the assay. Sequence reads were collapsed and filtered to measure the absolute abundance of every unique TCRbeta CDR3 rearrangement. For each sample, productive Simpson clonality was calculated by taking the square root of Simpson's diversity index across productive rearrangements. The clones in this table, taken by TCRdb from immuneACCESS, are in-frame only. Not every clone is retained; where verified, under half of the shortfall comes from an unresolved V gene, and the cause of the rest is unknown. V, J and clone size reflect that table, while D and trimming were determined from the DNA. The sample data list roughly 200,000 clones, and approximately 85% of these were observed just once. Jointly, the top ten make up around 4.9% of the sample.

CDR3 length: 13 amino acids, cysteine to phenylalanine. The DNA shown is the 39-base CDR3, in frame from base 1. Ends trimmed: V by 6 bases, J by 4 bases; bases unmatched to a gene: 3. The germline V gene yields MDHEN for CDR1 and SYDVKM for CDR2. The research as a whole found: Clinical and demographic metadata were provided uncurated, with the amount varying by source and participant.

The sequence came from a woman older than 75 with acute or convalescent COVID-19. The rearranged segments are TRBV28 and TRBJ2-3, with 8 bases matching TRBD1. The material sequenced was peripheral blood. The nucleotide sequence is given as TGTGCCAGCAGAGGACAGGGTTCAGATACGCAGTATTTT. This encodes CASRGQGSDTQYF.